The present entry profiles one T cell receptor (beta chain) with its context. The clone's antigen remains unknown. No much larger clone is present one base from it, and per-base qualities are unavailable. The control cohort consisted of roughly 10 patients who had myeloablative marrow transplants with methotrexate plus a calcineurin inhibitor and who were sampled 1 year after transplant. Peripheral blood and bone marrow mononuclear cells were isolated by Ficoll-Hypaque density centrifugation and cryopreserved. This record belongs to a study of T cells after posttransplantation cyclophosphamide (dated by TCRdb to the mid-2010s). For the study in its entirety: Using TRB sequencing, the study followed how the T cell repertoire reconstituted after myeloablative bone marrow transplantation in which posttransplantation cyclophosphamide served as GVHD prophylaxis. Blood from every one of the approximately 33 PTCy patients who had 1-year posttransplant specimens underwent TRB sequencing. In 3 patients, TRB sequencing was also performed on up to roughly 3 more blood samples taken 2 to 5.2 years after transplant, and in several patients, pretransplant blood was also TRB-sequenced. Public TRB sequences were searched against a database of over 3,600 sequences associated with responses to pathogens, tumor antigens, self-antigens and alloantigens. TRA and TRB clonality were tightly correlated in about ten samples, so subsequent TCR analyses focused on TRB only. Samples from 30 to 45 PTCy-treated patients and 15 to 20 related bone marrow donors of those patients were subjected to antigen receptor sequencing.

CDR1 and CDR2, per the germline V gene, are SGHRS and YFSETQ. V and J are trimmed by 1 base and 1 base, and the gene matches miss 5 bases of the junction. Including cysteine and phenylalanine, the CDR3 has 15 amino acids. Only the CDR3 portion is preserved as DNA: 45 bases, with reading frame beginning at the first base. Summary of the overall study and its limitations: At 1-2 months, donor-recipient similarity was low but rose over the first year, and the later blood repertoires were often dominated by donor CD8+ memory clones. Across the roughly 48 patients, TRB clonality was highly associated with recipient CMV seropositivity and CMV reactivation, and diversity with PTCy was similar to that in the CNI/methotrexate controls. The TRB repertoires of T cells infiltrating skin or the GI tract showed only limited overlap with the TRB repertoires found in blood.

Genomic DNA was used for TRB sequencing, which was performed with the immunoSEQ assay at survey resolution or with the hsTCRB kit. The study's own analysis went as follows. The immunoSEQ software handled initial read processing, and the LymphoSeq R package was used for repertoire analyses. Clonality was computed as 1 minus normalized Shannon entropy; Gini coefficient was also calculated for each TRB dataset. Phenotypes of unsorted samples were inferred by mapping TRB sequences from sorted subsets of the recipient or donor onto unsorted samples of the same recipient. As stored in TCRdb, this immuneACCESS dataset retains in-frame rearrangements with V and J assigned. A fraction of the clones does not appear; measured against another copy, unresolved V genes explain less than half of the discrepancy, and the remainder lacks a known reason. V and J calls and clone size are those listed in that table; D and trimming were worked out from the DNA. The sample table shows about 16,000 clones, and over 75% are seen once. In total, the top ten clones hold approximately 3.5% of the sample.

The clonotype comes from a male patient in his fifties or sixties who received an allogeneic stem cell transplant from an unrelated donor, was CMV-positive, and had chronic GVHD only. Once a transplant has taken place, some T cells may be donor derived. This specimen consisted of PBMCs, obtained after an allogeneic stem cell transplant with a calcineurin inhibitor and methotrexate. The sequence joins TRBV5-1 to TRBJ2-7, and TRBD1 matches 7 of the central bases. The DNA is TGCGCCAGCAGCTTGACCCCGGGACAGTCCTACGAGCAGTACTTC. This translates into CASSLTPGQSYEQYF.